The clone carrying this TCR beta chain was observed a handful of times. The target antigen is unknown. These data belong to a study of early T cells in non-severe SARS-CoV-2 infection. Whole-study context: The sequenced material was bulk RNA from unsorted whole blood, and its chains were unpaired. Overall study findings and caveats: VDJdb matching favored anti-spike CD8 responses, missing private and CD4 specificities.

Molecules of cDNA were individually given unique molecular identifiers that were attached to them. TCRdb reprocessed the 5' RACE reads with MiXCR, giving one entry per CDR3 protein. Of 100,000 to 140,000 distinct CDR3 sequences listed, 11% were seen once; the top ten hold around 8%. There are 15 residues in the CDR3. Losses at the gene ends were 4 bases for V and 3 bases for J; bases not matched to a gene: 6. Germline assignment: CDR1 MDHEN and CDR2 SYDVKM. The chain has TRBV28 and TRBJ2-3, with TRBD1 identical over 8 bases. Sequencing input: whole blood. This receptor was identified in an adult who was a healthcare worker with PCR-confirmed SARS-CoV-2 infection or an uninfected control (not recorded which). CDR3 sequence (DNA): TGTGCCAGCAGTTCAACAGGGGGTGAGACAGATACGCAGTATTTT. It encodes CASSSTGGETDTQYF.